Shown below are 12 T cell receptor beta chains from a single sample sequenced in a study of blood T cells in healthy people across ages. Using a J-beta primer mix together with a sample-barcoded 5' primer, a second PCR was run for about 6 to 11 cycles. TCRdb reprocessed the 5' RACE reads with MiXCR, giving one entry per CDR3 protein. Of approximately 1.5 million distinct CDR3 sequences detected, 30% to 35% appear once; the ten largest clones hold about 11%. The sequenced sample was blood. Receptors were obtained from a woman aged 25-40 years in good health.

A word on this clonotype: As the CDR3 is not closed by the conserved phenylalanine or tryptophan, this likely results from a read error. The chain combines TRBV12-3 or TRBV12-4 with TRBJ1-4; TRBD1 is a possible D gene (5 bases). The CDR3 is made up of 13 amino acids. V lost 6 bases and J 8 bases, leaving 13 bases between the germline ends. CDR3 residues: CASSRGDGEKLFC. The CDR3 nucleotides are TGTGCCAGCAGCCGGGGGGATGGCGAAAAACTGTTTTGT.

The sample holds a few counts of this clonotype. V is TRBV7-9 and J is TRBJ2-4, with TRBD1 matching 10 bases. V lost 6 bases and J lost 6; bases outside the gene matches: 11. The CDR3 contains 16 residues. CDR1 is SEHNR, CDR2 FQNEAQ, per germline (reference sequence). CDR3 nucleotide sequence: TGTGCCAGCAGTCCCCCCGGGACAGGGGATGCAAACATTCAGTACTTC. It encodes CASSPPGTGDANIQYF.

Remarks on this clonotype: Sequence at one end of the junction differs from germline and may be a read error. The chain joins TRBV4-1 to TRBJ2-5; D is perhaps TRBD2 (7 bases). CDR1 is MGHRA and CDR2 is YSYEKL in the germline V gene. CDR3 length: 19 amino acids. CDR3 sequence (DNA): TGCGCCAGCGGCCAAGAACCTCCTCGGCGGGGGCCGGGTATAGAGACCCAGTACTTC. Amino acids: CASGQEPPRRGPGIETQYF.

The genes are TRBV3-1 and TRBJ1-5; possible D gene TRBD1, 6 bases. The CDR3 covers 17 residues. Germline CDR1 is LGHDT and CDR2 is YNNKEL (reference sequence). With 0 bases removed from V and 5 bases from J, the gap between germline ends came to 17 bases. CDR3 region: CASSQEKGGRRDQPQHF. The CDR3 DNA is TGTGCCAGCAGCCAAGAGAAAGGGGGGCGTAGGGATCAGCCCCAGCATTTT.

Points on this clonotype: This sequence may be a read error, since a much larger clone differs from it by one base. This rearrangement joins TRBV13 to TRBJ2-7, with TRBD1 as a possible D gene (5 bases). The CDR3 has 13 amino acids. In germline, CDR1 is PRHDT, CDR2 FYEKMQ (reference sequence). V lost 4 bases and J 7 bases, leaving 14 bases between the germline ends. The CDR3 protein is CASSSTPGNEQYF. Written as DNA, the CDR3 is TGTGCCAGCAGCTCCACCCCAGGGAATGAGCAGTACTTC.

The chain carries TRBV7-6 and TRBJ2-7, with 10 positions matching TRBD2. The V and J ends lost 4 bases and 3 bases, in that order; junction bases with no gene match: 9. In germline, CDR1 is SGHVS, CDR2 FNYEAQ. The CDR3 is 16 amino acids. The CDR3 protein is CASSSWLAGGSYEQYF. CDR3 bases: TGTGCCAGCAGCTCATGGTTAGCGGGAGGAAGCTACGAGCAGTACTTC.

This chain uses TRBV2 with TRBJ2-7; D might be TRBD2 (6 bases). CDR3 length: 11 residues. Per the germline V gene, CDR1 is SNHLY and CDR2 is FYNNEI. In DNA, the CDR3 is TGTGCGCGGGGCCAGAGGAATGAGCAGTACTTC. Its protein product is CARGQRNEQYF.

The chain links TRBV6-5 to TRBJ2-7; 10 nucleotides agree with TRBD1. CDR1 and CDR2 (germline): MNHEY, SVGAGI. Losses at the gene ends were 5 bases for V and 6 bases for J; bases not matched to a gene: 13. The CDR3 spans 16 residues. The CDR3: CASSQGEGQGTAEQYF. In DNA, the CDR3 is TGTGCCAGCAGTCAGGGCGAGGGACAGGGGACTGCCGAGCAGTACTTC.

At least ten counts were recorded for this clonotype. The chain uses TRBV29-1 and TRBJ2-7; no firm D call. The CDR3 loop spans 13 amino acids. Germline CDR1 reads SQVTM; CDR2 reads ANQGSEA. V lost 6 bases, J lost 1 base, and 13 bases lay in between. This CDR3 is CSVRITDSYEQYF. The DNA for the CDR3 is TGCAGCGTCCGAATTACAGATTCCTACGAGCAGTACTTC.

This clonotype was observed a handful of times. This chain's CDR3 is CASSPWGGGGEQYF. CDR3 bases: TGTGCCAGCAGCCCGTGGGGAGGGGGCGGGGAGCAGTACTTC. The J gene is TRBJ2-7, the V gene TRBV7-9; D may be TRBD1 or TRBD2 (7 bases each). Trimming shortened V by 5 bases and J by 7 bases, and 18 bases separated the two germline ends. The CDR3 covers 14 residues. Germline V gene data show CDR1 as SEHNR and CDR2 as FQNEAQ (reference sequence).

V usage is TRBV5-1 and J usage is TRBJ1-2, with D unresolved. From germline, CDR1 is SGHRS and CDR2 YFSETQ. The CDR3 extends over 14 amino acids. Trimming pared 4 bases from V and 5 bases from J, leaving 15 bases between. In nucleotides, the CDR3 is TGCGCCAGCAGCCGGACGAGGGATTTTTATGGCTACACCTTC. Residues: CASSRTRDFYGYTF. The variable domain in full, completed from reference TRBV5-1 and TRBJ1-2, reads KAGVTQTPRYLIKTRGQQVTLSCSPISGHRSVSWYQQTPGQGLQFLFEYFSETQRNKGNFPGRFSGRQFSNSRSEMNVSTLELGDSALYLCASSRTRDFYGYTFGSGTRLTVV.

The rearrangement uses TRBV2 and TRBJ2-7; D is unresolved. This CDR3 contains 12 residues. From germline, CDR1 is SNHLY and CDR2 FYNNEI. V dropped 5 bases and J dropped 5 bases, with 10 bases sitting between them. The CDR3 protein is CASSWAPNEQYF. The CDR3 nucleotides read TGTGCCAGCAGTTGGGCGCCCAACGAGCAGTACTTC.